This TCR beta chain appears in the sequencing data of a study of blood T cell repertoires in COVID-19. At the level of the study: Sites across the United States, Italy and Spain contributed samples from acute and convalescent COVID-19.

Original methodology: Scientists estimated how many nucleated cells there were by amplifying reference gene primers. The protocol was immunoSEQ multiplex PCR, while the TCRdb copy is restricted to in-frame clones and leaves out a portion. V and J calls and clone size follow that table, whereas D and trimming were derived from the DNA. The table records roughly 260,000 clones, approximately 85% of them present only once. This study enrolled people aged about 18 to 100 from under 25 US geographic areas. Two negative PCRs, clearance, or symptom resolution characterized the recovered Cohort 3 donors. CDR1 and CDR2 (germline): MNHEY, SVGAGI. Trimming removed 6 bases from V and 4 bases from J, with 13 bases in between. The CDR3 spans 15 residues.

This sequence was found in a woman in her forties or fifties who had recovered from COVID-19. The sample consisted of PBMCs or T cells enriched from blood (not recorded which). The chain links TRBV6-5 to TRBJ2-6; D not resolved. The DNA for the CDR3 is TGTGCCAGCAGACGAGCTTGGTCCGGGGCCAACGTCCTGACTTTC. It is translated as CASRRAWSGANVLTF.